The 7 T cell receptor beta chains listed next were all sequenced from one sample in a study of OX40 agonist ivuxolimab in advanced cancers. The data were produced by immunoSEQ multiplex PCR, yet TCRdb's version contains in-frame clones alone and is incomplete. Among some 33,000 clones listed, approximately 84% were seen once. This specimen consisted of CD4+ or CD8+ T cells sorted from blood, obtained in a trial of the OX40 agonist ivuxolimab. The receptors shown here come from an adult with an advanced solid tumor such as melanoma, head and neck, liver or kidney cancer.

This chain joins TRBV9 and TRBJ2-5; D is possibly TRBD1 or TRBD2 (5 bases each). Trimming stripped 0 bases from V and 5 bases from J, with 14 bases between. Germline V CDR1 and CDR2: SGDLS, YYNGEE. This CDR3 spans 15 amino acids. The CDR3 loop reads CASSVVGAGTETQYF. The DNA for the CDR3 is TGTGCCAGCAGCGTAGTAGGGGCAGGGACGGAGACCCAGTACTTC.

The V gene is TRBV19, the J gene TRBJ1-5; D gene unclear. Trimming stripped 8 bases from V and 4 bases from J, with 9 bases between. From germline, CDR1 is LNHDA and CDR2 SQIVND (reference sequence). The CDR3 extends over 12 amino acids. The DNA of the CDR3 is TGTGCCAGTTATGGCGGGAATCAGCCCCAGCATTTT. This sequence encodes CASYGGNQPQHF.

The chain combines TRBV27 with TRBJ1-2; no reliable D call. Trimming left V 8 bases short and J 2 bases short, with 12 bases between. The CDR3 sequence is 13 residues long. CDR1 and CDR2 (germline): MNHEY, SMNVEV (reference sequence). The CDR3 reads CASSHRGNYGYTF. The CDR3 DNA sequence: TGTGCCAGCTCTCACCGGGGAAACTATGGCTACACCTTC.

The rearrangement links TRBV27 to TRBJ2-1; TRBD1 agrees at 10 bases. J lost 4 bases, V lost 5 bases, and 2 bases had no gene match. From germline, CDR1 is MNHEY and CDR2 SMNVEV (reference sequence). The CDR3 runs to 14 residues. The CDR3 reads CASSLGQGYNEQFF. The CDR3 nucleotides are TGTGCCAGCAGTCTGGGACAGGGGTACAATGAGCAGTTCTTC.

The sample holds one count of this clone. The chain recombines TRBV5-1 with TRBJ2-7; D ambiguous. The CDR3 has 14 residues. CDR1 SGHRS and CDR2 YFSETQ come from the germline V gene. V lost 4 bases, J lost 5 bases, and 16 bases lay in between. The CDR3 DNA follows: TGCGCCAGCAGCGCGGTAAGGGAAGACGACGAGCAGTACTTC. This codes for CASSAVREDDEQYF.

The DNA for the CDR3 is TGTGCCAGCAGTCCCACGGGCCGAAATAGGTTCGAGCAGTACTTC. This gives the protein CASSPTGRNRFEQYF. This chain uses TRBV27 with TRBJ2-7; D not certain. CDR3 length equals 15 residues. Per the germline V gene, CDR1 is MNHEY and CDR2 is SMNVEV (reference sequence). V was cut by 5 bases and J by 6 bases, with 20 bases left in between.

The chain has TRBV5-1 and TRBJ2-1, with 9 bases identical to TRBD1. J gave up 0 bases and V 4 bases, and 14 bases lay outside the gene matches. CDR3 size: 19 residues. Per germline, CDR1 SGHRS and CDR2 YFSETQ. The CDR3: CASSPEGQGVGGSYNEQFF. In DNA form, the CDR3 reads TGCGCCAGCAGCCCGGAGGGACAGGGAGTGGGTGGCTCCTACAATGAGCAGTTCTTC.